Below, 5 T cell receptor beta chains from the same sample are listed, as sequenced in a study of cytomegalovirus exposure and HLA in healthy donors. Researchers ran the PCR with 60 Vbeta and 13 Jbeta primers. Clones were sequenced by immunoSEQ multiplex PCR, and TCRdb holds only the in-frame ones, with some missing. The sample carries 60,000 to 75,000 clones, under 85% recorded once. The sequenced sample was PBMCs. These receptors came from a woman aged 30 to 39 in good health and CMV-seronegative.

The V call is TRBV4-3, the J call TRBJ1-6; 7 bases are shared with TRBD1. Germline V gene sequence: CDR1 LGHNA, CDR2 YSLEER. The CDR3 length is 15 residues. With 3 bases clipped from V and 6 bases from J, the junction kept 5 bases outside the gene matches. The DNA of the CDR3 is TGCGCCAGCAGCCATTTACAGGGGAGTAATTCACCCCTCCACTTT. It translates to CASSHLQGSNSPLHF.

This chain uses TRBV5-6 with TRBJ2-1; 7 bases fit TRBD2. J lost 4 bases, V lost 4 bases, and 17 bases had no gene match. The CDR3 spans 18 residues. Per the germline V gene, CDR1 is SGHDT and CDR2 is YYEEEE. The DNA of the CDR3 is TGTGCCAGCAGCCCCGAGCCCCGACTAGCCCTGACTTACAATGAGCAGTTCTTC. Amino acids: CASSPEPRLALTYNEQFF.

The rearrangement uses TRBV5-1 and TRBJ1-2, with TRBD1 matching over 8 bases. Germline lookup yields CDR1 SGHRS and CDR2 YFSETQ. CDR3 size: 14 residues. The ends lost 3 bases at V and 8 bases at J; junction bases unmatched: 9. CDR3 loop: CASSSYQGAEGYTF. The CDR3 region has the DNA TGCGCCAGCAGCTCATACCAGGGGGCGGAGGGCTACACCTTC.

The chain employs TRBV2 and TRBJ2-2; 11 nucleotides line up with TRBD2. Germline trimming cut 6 bases from V and 6 bases from J; bases unmatched to any gene: 6. Germline V gene sequence: CDR1 SNHLY, CDR2 FYNNEI. The CDR3 covers 15 residues. This chain's CDR3 is CASRATSGGSGELFF. CDR3 in DNA: TGTGCCAGCAGGGCCACTAGCGGGGGTTCCGGGGAGCTGTTTTTT.

This clone was seen only a few times. The rearrangement uses TRBV27 and TRBJ2-1; TRBD2 is a possible D gene (5 bases). Germline lookup yields CDR1 MNHEY and CDR2 SMNVEV (reference sequence). The V end was cut by 6 bases, the J end by 0 bases, with 15 bases between. The length of the CDR3 is 16 residues. In nucleotides, the CDR3 is TGTGCCAGCAGCAAAAATAGCGTTGGCTCCTACAATGAGCAGTTCTTC. This sequence encodes CASSKNSVGSYNEQFF.